One and the same sample provided the 13 T cell receptor beta chains below, sequenced in a study of CD8 T cells in Susac syndrome. RNA in amounts of about 0.5 to 1 ug was reverse transcribed with random hexamers. MiXCR, applied by TCRdb to the immunoSEQ multiplex PCR reads, yields one record per CDR3 protein. The sample carries around 200,000 distinct CDR3 sequences, approximately 94% recorded once. Sequencing was done on a sample of CD4+ T cells from PBMCs. All receptors come from a human donor with multiple sclerosis.

CDR3 in amino acids: CASSLGRSTDTQYF. CDR3 DNA: TGTGCCAGCAGTTTAGGACGGAGCACAGATACGCAGTATTTT. V gene TRBV27 combines with J gene TRBJ2-3; D unresolved. Germline CDR1 is MNHEY and CDR2 is SMNVEV (reference sequence). Trimming took off 2 bases at V and 0 bases at J, with 6 bases between the two ends. The CDR3 is 14 amino acids.

The V gene is TRBV2, the J gene TRBJ1-5; maybe TRBD1 (5 bases). CDR3 length equals 16 residues. The germline V gene has CDR1 SNHLY and CDR2 FYNNEI. V lost 4 bases and J lost 7, with 20 bases in between. The CDR3 spells CASSGFLEGLDQPQHF. CDR3 sequence (DNA): TGTGCCAGCAGTGGGTTTCTGGAGGGGTTAGACCAGCCCCAGCATTTT.

The chain carries TRBV23-1 and TRBJ2-7; the D is unclear. TRBV23-1 is reported as an ORF; its role is uncertain. This CDR3 contains 17 residues. Trimming took off 2 bases at V and 3 bases at J, with 20 bases between the two ends. This CDR3 is CASSQTPWTLTYYEQYF. The CDR3 DNA reads TGCGCCAGCAGTCAAACCCCATGGACCTTGACCTACTACGAGCAGTACTTC.

This clonotype was observed once. As DNA, the CDR3 is TGCGCCAGCAGCCAAGAGTCAGCGGACTATGGCTACACCTTC. As protein: CASSQESADYGYTF. The chain is built from TRBV4-1 and TRBJ1-2; D call uncertain. The germline V gene has CDR1 MGHRA and CDR2 YSYEKL. Trimming pared 0 bases from V and 3 bases from J, leaving 8 bases between. The CDR3 contains 14 residues.

The chain uses TRBV7-7 and TRBJ2-3, with 7 bases fitting TRBD2. The trim removed 1 base at V and 8 bases at J, leaving 3 bases unmatched. Germline V gene lookup returns CDR1 SSHAT and CDR2 FNYEAQ (reference sequence). This CDR3 region has 13 residues. CDR3 residues: CASSLGPGGTQYF. The CDR3 DNA follows: TGTGCCAGCAGCTTAGGCCCGGGGGGTACGCAGTATTTT.

The gene calls are TRBV19 and TRBJ1-2, with a tentative D call TRBD1 (5 bases). V dropped 6 bases and J dropped 7 bases, with 12 bases sitting between them. Per germline, CDR1 LNHDA and CDR2 SQIVND (reference sequence). The CDR3 covers 12 residues. Here the CDR3 reads CASSFRESGYTF. CDR3 DNA sequence: TGTGCCAGTAGCTTCAGGGAATCTGGCTACACCTTC.

V and J are TRBV10-3 and TRBJ1-5; D uncertain. Germline CDR1 reads ENHRY; CDR2 reads SYGVKD. Trimming took off 2 bases at V and 6 bases at J, with 11 bases between the two ends. The CDR3 is 14 residues long. The CDR3 loop is CAISEGQDAQPQHF. CDR3 DNA: TGTGCCATCAGTGAGGGGCAGGATGCTCAGCCCCAGCATTTT.

The chain joins TRBV7-2 to TRBJ1-1; D unresolved. Germline V CDR1 and CDR2: SGHTA, FQGNSA. Trimming stripped 2 bases from V and 3 bases from J, with 7 bases between. The CDR3 length is 13 residues. CDR3 sequence (DNA): TGTGCCAGCAGCTTATTCCAGGACACTGAAGCTTTCTTT. Translated: CASSLFQDTEAFF.

V is TRBV28 and J is TRBJ2-1, with 7 bases aligning to TRBD2. Germline V gene sequence: CDR1 MDHEN, CDR2 SYDVKM. CDR3 length: 18 amino acids. With V trimmed by 4 bases and J by 0 bases, 12 bases remained unmatched. The CDR3 loop reads CASSYPLSLADSYNEQFF. DNA of the CDR3: TGTGCCAGCAGTTACCCCCTGAGCCTAGCGGACTCCTACAATGAGCAGTTCTTC. The complete variable domain, with remaining parts taken from reference TRBV28 and TRBJ2-1, reads DVKVTQSSRYLVKRTGEKVFLECVQDMDHENMFWYRQDPGLGLRLIYFSYDVKMKEKGDIPEGYSVSREKKERFSLILESASTNQTSMYLCASSYPLSLADSYNEQFFGPGTRLTVL.

In this sample, this clonotype turned up once. The chain employs TRBV6-5 and TRBJ2-5; maybe TRBD2 (6 bases). Per the germline V gene, CDR1 is MNHEY and CDR2 is SVGAGI. V lost 7 bases to trimming and J lost 5 bases, with 14 bases between them. The CDR3 has 13 amino acids. The CDR3 loop is CASTVPGEETQYF. DNA of the CDR3: TGTGCCAGCACAGTCCCGGGGGAGGAGACCCAGTACTTC.

With regard to this clonotype: Sequence at one end of the junction differs from germline and may be a read error. The CDR3 reads CASREAGPKGGTQYF. CDR3 coding DNA: TGTGCCAGCAGAGAAGCGGGGCCAAAGGGGGGGACCCAGTACTTC. The rearrangement links TRBV6-1 to TRBJ2-5, with D perhaps TRBD2 (7 bases). The CDR3 runs to 15 residues. Germline-derived CDR1 and CDR2 are MNHNS and SASEGT.

The rearrangement joins TRBV19 to TRBJ2-1, with a possible D match to TRBD2 (5 bases). CDR3 size: 13 residues. Trimming stripped 4 bases from V and 2 bases from J, with 6 bases between. The germline CDR1 and CDR2 sequences are LNHDA and SQIVND (reference sequence). CDR3 residues: CASSRGAYNEQFF. CDR3 DNA: TGTGCCAGTAGTAGGGGAGCCTACAATGAGCAGTTCTTC.

The chain uses TRBV20-1 and TRBJ2-7; TRBD2 aligns across 8 bases. This CDR3 has 14 residues. Trimming took 5 bases from V and 3 from J; bases not matched to a gene: 9. CDR1 and CDR2 (germline): DFQATT, SNEGSKA (reference sequence). CDR3 sequence: CSAGLAKTFYEQYF. The DNA of the CDR3 is TGCAGTGCTGGACTAGCCAAGACTTTCTACGAGCAGTACTTC.